The rows below give T cell receptor beta chains drawn from one sample of a study of blood T cell repertoires in COVID-19. Profiled with immunoSEQ multiplex PCR; TCRdb holds only in-frame clones, not every one. The sample holds 150,000 to 200,000 clones, about 81% seen once. The sequenced sample consisted of peripheral blood. These receptors were taken from a woman aged 60 to 75 with COVID-19, enrolled during active disease. Each CDR3 is given with its conserved first and last residue. Fields, in order: J gene, clone size, V gene, D gene, CDR3 DNA, CDR3 protein. D genes are given only for firm matches. Expanded clones get a size class; other rows say once, few or many, or leave the size out.

TRBJ2-6,NA,TRBV5-1,NA,TGCGCCAGCAGCTTCAGTCCCAATTCTGGGGCCAACGTCCTGACTTTC,CASSFSPNSGANVLTF
TRBJ2-5,NA,TRBV29-1,TRBD2,TGCAGCGCTTCACTAGCGTCGGAGACCCAGTACTTC,CSASLASETQYF
TRBJ2-6,NA,TRBV29-1,NA,TGCAGCGTTACAGTCTCTGGGGCCAACGTCCTGACTTTC,CSVTVSGANVLTF
TRBJ1-1,NA,TRBV5-5,NA,TGTGCCAGCAGCTTACAACCGATGAACACTGAAGCTTTCTTT,CASSLQPMNTEAFF
TRBJ1-2,NA,TRBV5-1,TRBD1,TGCGCCAGCAGCAAATCCGGGACAGGGGCCCAATACTATGGCTACACCTTC,CASSKSGTGAQYYGYTF
TRBJ1-4,NA,TRBV4-1,NA,TGCGCCAGCAGCCAAGGCTCGACACCGGCAACTAATGAAAAACTGTTTTTT,CASSQGSTPATNEKLFF
TRBJ1-2,once,TRBV15,NA,TGTGCCACCAGCAGCTCCGGGGGATCCCCGAACTATGGCTACACCTTC,CATSSSGGSPNYGYTF
TRBJ2-3,once,TRBV19,TRBD2,TGTGCCAGTAGTATAACTAGCGGGGCTGATACGCAGTATTTT,CASSITSGADTQYF
TRBJ2-5,once,TRBV24-1,NA,TGTGCCACCAGTGGCGGGGGAGGGGGAAGGGAGACCCAGTACTTC,CATSGGGGGRETQYF
TRBJ2-3,NA,TRBV7-3,NA,TGTGCCAGCAGCCGTAAGGTGGGGGCAGGGGATACGCAGTATTTT,CASSRKVGAGDTQYF
TRBJ1-4,NA,TRBV7-9,NA,TGTGCCAGCAGAGCCTGGGGAGGAGGTGAAAAACTGTTTTTT,CASRAWGGGEKLFF
TRBJ1-1,NA,TRBV27,NA,TGTGCCAGCAGTCTCTCCCGTCCGGAGGTCACTGAAGCTTTCTTT,CASSLSRPEVTEAFF
TRBJ1-2,NA,TRBV6-5,TRBD1,TGTGCCAGCAGTTACATAGCCAGGGGGCCGTCAAGCTACACCTTC,CASSYIARGPSSYTF
TRBJ1-3,few,TRBV21-1,NA,TGTGCCAGCAGCAAGGGCATTAGAAACACCATATATTTT,CASSKGIRNTIYF
TRBJ2-3,once,TRBV9,TRBD2,TGTGCCAGCAGCCGGCCGTTAGCGGGAGGGCCCACAGATACGCAGTATTTT,CASSRPLAGGPTDTQYF
TRBJ1-2,few,TRBV6-1,NA,TGTGCCAGCAGTGAAGTTGGGGGGGAAGAAGGCTACACCTTC,CASSEVGGEEGYTF
TRBJ1-4,NA,TRBV11-2,NA,TGTGCCAGCAGCTTAGTCAGGGGAGCTAATGAAAAACTGTTTTTT,CASSLVRGANEKLFF
TRBJ2-1,NA,TRBV28,TRBD2,TGTGCCAGTACGACTAGCAGGGAGCAGTTCTTC,CASTTSREQFF
TRBJ1-2,NA,TRBV27,TRBD1,TGTGCCAGCAGAAATATCGGACAGGGCTATGGCTACACCTTC,CASRNIGQGYGYTF
TRBJ1-4,NA,TRBV3-1/TRBV3-2,TRBD1,TGTGCCAGCAGTCGAAGTAGACATACAGGGGAGCTTGGTGAAAAACTGTTTTTT,CASSRSRHTGELGEKLFF
TRBJ2-2,NA,TRBV9,NA,TGTGCCAGCAGCGTGATGCGCACCGGGGAGCTGTTTTTT,CASSVMRTGELFF
TRBJ2-5,NA,TRBV14,TRBD2,TGTGCCAGCAGCGAGGGACTAGCTCGGATGGAGACCCAGTACTTC,CASSEGLARMETQYF
TRBJ2-2,NA,TRBV24-1,NA,TGTGCCACCAGTCAAACACCGAACACCGGGGAGCTGTTTTTT,CATSQTPNTGELFF
TRBJ1-2,NA,TRBV6-5,TRBD1,TGTGCCAGCAGGAGGGGGGTTAGGGACAGTACAGGCTACACCTTC,CASRRGVRDSTGYTF
TRBJ1-1,NA,TRBV4-2,NA,TGTGCCAGCAGCCAAGATCCATACGTTACCGGGGAAGCTTTCTTT,CASSQDPYVTGEAFF
TRBJ2-5,NA,TRBV5-4,NA,TGTGCCAGCAGCTGGGGCGGGACAGAAGAGACCCAGTACTTC,CASSWGGTEETQYF
TRBJ2-5,NA,TRBV3-1/TRBV3-2,TRBD2,TGTGCCAGCAGCCACCCGGGAGTCTCGGGACTAGCGGGTCAAGAGACCCAGTACTTC,CASSHPGVSGLAGQETQYF
TRBJ2-7,once,TRBV9,NA,TGTGCCAGCTCGAATAGCGACCTCTCCGAGCAGTACTTC,CASSNSDLSEQYF
TRBJ2-1,NA,TRBV29-1,TRBD2,TGCAGCGTCCTTACTAGCGGGAGGGGGAGCTCCTACAATGAGCAGTTCTTC,CSVLTSGRGSSYNEQFF
TRBJ2-5,NA,TRBV7-2,NA,TGTGCCAGCAGCTTAGGTACTGTTAGCTCGTACCAAGAGACCCAGTACTTC,CASSLGTVSSYQETQYF
TRBJ2-1,NA,TRBV19,TRBD2,TGTGCCAGTAGTATAGTCCGAGCGGGAGTCTACAATGAGCAGTTCTTC,CASSIVRAGVYNEQFF
TRBJ2-5,few,TRBV6-5,TRBD1,TGTGCCAGCAGTTGGACAGGGGGCCGGACCCAGTACTTC,CASSWTGGRTQYF
TRBJ2-3,NA,TRBV2,TRBD1,TGTGCCAGCAGCCCCCCTGGGACAGGCACAGATACGCAGTATTTT,CASSPPGTGTDTQYF
TRBJ1-6,NA,TRBV11-2,TRBD1,TGTGCCAGCAGCCTGAGGGGGCATGGTTCACCCCTCCACTTT,CASSLRGHGSPLHF
TRBJ2-5,once,TRBV5-6,TRBD1,TGTGCCAGCAGCGGACGGGGACAGGGCGAGGAGACCCAGTACTTC,CASSGRGQGEETQYF
TRBJ2-1,NA,TRBV19,TRBD2,TGTGCCAGTAGTAAGACTAGCGGGAGAAATGAGCAGTTCTTC,CASSKTSGRNEQFF
TRBJ1-4,NA,TRBV5-1,NA,TGCGCCAGCAGCGTGGAGGGAGCAGGCCAATATGAAAAACTGTTTTTT,CASSVEGAGQYEKLFF
TRBJ1-6,NA,TRBV6-5,NA,TGTGCCAGCAGTTCTCGCGGGGCGACACCCCTCCACTTT,CASSSRGATPLHF
TRBJ1-5,NA,TRBV18,NA,TGTGCCAGCTCCCACGACACGGGGAACAATCAGCCCCAGCATTTT,CASSHDTGNNQPQHF
TRBJ2-2,NA,TRBV4-3,NA,TGCGCCAGCAGCCAAAACCCCCAGGGGTTCACCGGGGAGCTGTTTTTT,CASSQNPQGFTGELFF
TRBJ1-1,NA,TRBV27,NA,TGTGCCAGCAGGAGCGGGGGCTGGAACACTGAAGCTTTCTTT,CASRSGGWNTEAFF
TRBJ2-1,once,TRBV19,NA,TGTGCCAGTAGTATCGAGGCCCAATATATCTACAATGAGCAGTTCTTC,CASSIEAQYIYNEQFF
TRBJ1-2,NA,TRBV19,TRBD1,TGTGCCAGTGGCACGGAGGACAGGGTCAGCGGCTACACCTTC,CASGTEDRVSGYTF
TRBJ2-3,NA,TRBV7-8,TRBD2,TGTGCCAGCAGCCGAGGGACTAGCGGCACAGATACGCAGTATTTT,CASSRGTSGTDTQYF
TRBJ1-6,NA,TRBV27,NA,TGTGCCAGCAGTTTATCGTTCCGCAGCTATAATTCACCCCTCCACTTT,CASSLSFRSYNSPLHF
TRBJ1-2,many,TRBV4-1,TRBD1,TGCGCCAGCAGCCAAGATCTAGTAGGGACAGGGAATGGCTACACCTTC,CASSQDLVGTGNGYTF
TRBJ2-2,NA,TRBV7-2,TRBD2,TGTGCCAGCAGCTTTCCGGGACTACCGACCACCGGGGAGCTGTTTTTT,CASSFPGLPTTGELFF
TRBJ1-1,NA,TRBV29-1,NA,TGCAGCGTTAGCGTCGGGGGGAACACTGAAGCTTTCTTT,CSVSVGGNTEAFF
TRBJ1-6,NA,TRBV5-4,TRBD1,TGTGCCAGCAGCACTCGGACAGGGGCTTCACCCCTCCACTTT,CASSTRTGASPLHF
TRBJ2-3,NA,TRBV6-4,TRBD2,TGTGCCAGCAGTGACTCGGCTAGCGGGGGAGAGCAGTATTTT,CASSDSASGGEQYF
TRBJ1-1,NA,TRBV19,NA,TGTGCCAGTAGTATACGGGGGACTGAAGCTTTCTTT,CASSIRGTEAFF
TRBJ2-1,NA,TRBV18,NA,TGTGCCAGCTCACCACTCCCAGGAATAAATTACAATGAGCAGTTCTTC,CASSPLPGINYNEQFF